The present T cell receptor beta chain was sequenced within a study of yellow fever vaccine responses in identical twins. This clonotype was detected a few times. Its antigen remains unknown. MiXCR, applied by TCRdb to the RT-PCR reads, yields one record per CDR3 protein. The profile shows about 16,000 distinct CDR3 sequences, roughly 80% of them singletons. Study conclusions and caveats: A vaccine T cell response that seemed partly convergent and partly personalized was reported in twins.

This CDR3 contains 17 residues. V was shortened by 2 bases and J by 4 bases, with 20 bases between the two germline ends. Germline CDR1 and CDR2: KGHSH and LQKENI. Sequencing was performed on T cells from blood (PBMCs), unsorted or a sorted subset (not recorded which), taken before or after yellow fever vaccination (not recorded which). The genes are TRBV18 and TRBJ1-1; D possibly corresponds to TRBD1 (6 bases). This TCR came from a woman aged 18-29 years who received the yellow fever vaccine. In DNA, the CDR3 is TGTGCCAGCTCACCAATTTTCGGGGGGGCTTCTAGCACTGAAGCTTTCTTT. Protein: CASSPIFGGASSTEAFF. Looking up the rest from reference TRBV18 and TRBJ1-1 gives the full variable domain: NAGVMQNPRHLVRRRGQEARLRCSPMKGHSHVYWYRQLPEEGLKFMVYLQKENIIDESGMPKERFSAEFPKEGPSILRIQQVVRGDSAAYFCASSPIFGGASSTEAFFGQGTRLTVV.